This passage covers 32 T cell receptor beta chains from one sample sequenced in a study of human T cells and chemical hapten exposure. Time point described: pre-sensitization, week 0. Described treatment: therapeutic diphenylcyclopropenone sensitization with weekly scalp DPC. TCRdb re-called the RACE reads with MiXCR, one entry per CDR3 protein. The data contain under 400,000 distinct CDR3 sequences, approximately 5% of them singletons. This specimen was whole blood, taken in connection with sensitization to the hapten diphenylcyclopropenone (DPC). The origin of the receptors is a woman between 50 and 59 years old with alopecia areata. Some clones in this sample may be carry-over from other donors' samples.

In this sample, this clonotype turned up a few times. Germline and junction disagree at one end, which may indicate a read error. This rearrangement joins TRBV12-3 or TRBV12-4 to TRBJ1-1; the D gene is possibly TRBD1 (5 bases). The length of the CDR3 is 12 residues. This CDR3 is CATSSGLAEAFF. The CDR3 DNA is TGTGCCACCAGTTCGGGGCTGGCTGAAGCTTTCTTT.

This chain connects TRBV5-1 to TRBJ1-6; D ambiguous. The CDR3 length is 15 residues. Trimming stripped 4 bases from V and 7 bases from J, with 15 bases between. Looked up from germline, CDR1 is SGHRS and CDR2 is YFSETQ. The CDR3 sequence is CASSRDFGVNSPLHF. CDR3 DNA sequence: TGCGCCAGCAGCCGTGATTTTGGGGTCAATTCACCCCTCCACTTT.

The chain carries TRBV3-1 and TRBJ1-1, with TRBD1 identical over 10 bases. The germline V gene has CDR1 LGHDT and CDR2 YNNKEL (reference sequence). CDR3 length equals 17 residues. With 4 bases clipped from V and 4 bases from J, the junction kept 12 bases outside the gene matches. The CDR3 reads CASSPGTGALWGTEAFF. CDR3 in DNA: TGTGCCAGCAGCCCCGGGACAGGGGCTTTATGGGGCACTGAAGCTTTCTTT.

The chain has TRBV5-1 and TRBJ1-2; 8 nucleotides agree with TRBD1. The germline V gene encodes CDR1 SGHRS and CDR2 YFSETQ. The CDR3 length is 15 residues. V was pared by 0 bases and J by 5 bases, with 6 bases of the junction left unmatched. CDR3 sequence (DNA): TGCGCCAGCAGCTTGGCCGGGACAGGTGAATATGGCTACACCTTC. Translation gives CASSLAGTGEYGYTF.

Comment on this clonotype: The CDR3 ends on some other residue instead of the conserved phenylalanine or tryptophan, so this is likely a read error. The DNA is omitted, as the CDR3 cannot be located on it reliably, and the CDR3 follows TCRdb's listing. The J gene is TRBJ1-1, the V gene TRBV12-3 or TRBV12-4; TRBD1 is the table's D call, not checked against the DNA. The CDR3 is 12 amino acids long, termini counted. CDR3 in amino acids: CASSYGQVGPIT.

Many counts were recorded for this clonotype. In DNA, the CDR3 is TGTGCCAGCAGCGTCGGGGGAAGCGGGAGGGCCGCCTACGAGCAGTACTTC. Protein: CASSVGGSGRAAYEQYF. The chain recombines TRBV9 with TRBJ2-7; 10 nucleotides agree with TRBD2. Germline V gives CDR1 SGDLS, CDR2 YYNGEE. V dropped 2 bases and J dropped 2; count of bases not matched to a gene: 10. The CDR3 is 17 residues long.

This clonotype was counted at least ten times. This chain connects TRBV29-1 to TRBJ2-7, with TRBD1 matching 7 bases. CDR3 length: 15 amino acids. Unmatched junction bases numbered 11, after V lost 6 bases and J lost 0 bases. In germline, CDR1 is SQVTM, CDR2 ANQGSEA. Written as DNA, the CDR3 is TGCAGCGTCGATCTTGGACAGGCGAGCTCCTACGAGCAGTACTTC. Translated: CSVDLGQASSYEQYF.

V is TRBV27 and J is TRBJ1-1; D is unclear. V lost 3 bases, J lost 4 bases, and 9 bases lay in between. The CDR3 is 13 amino acids. CDR1 and CDR2 (germline): MNHEY, SMNVEV (reference sequence). CDR3 protein: CASSFRVTTEAFF. DNA for the CDR3: TGTGCCAGCAGTTTTAGGGTTACCACTGAAGCTTTCTTT.

In this sample, this clonotype turned up a few times. The chain is built from TRBV6-1 and TRBJ2-1; TRBD2 might be the D (6 bases). Germline CDR1 and CDR2: MNHNS and SASEGT. The CDR3 contains 15 residues. V was shortened by 2 bases and J by 2 bases, with 10 bases between the two germline ends. CDR3 loop: CASSERDLTYNEQFF. The CDR3 bases are TGTGCCAGCAGTGAACGGGACTTGACCTACAATGAGCAGTTCTTC.

The chain joins TRBV5-4 to TRBJ1-6; TRBD1 might be the D (5 bases). Trimming shortened V by 4 bases and J by 7 bases, and 15 bases separated the two germline ends. Per the germline V gene, CDR1 is SGHNT and CDR2 is YYREEE (reference sequence). There are 15 residues in the CDR3. The CDR3 loop is CASSHQGVENSPLHF. DNA of the CDR3: TGTGCCAGCAGCCACCAGGGTGTGGAGAATTCACCCCTCCACTTT.

V gene TRBV25-1 combines with J gene TRBJ2-7; D unresolved. V lost 4 bases and J 1 base, leaving 8 bases between the germline ends. The CDR3 runs 13 residues. Germline values: CDR1 MGHDK, CDR2 SYGVNS. The CDR3 nucleotides are TGTGCCAGCAGTGGAGACGGGTCCTACGAGCAGTACTTC. Its protein product is CASSGDGSYEQYF.

This clonotype occurred many times. The rearrangement joins TRBV5-1 to TRBJ2-4, with D perhaps TRBD1 (8 bases). This CDR3 contains 13 residues. CDR1 SGHRS and CDR2 YFSETQ come from the germline V gene. Trimming left V 4 bases short and J 9 bases short, with 14 bases between. The CDR3 region has the DNA TGCGCCAGCAGCACGGACAGGGAGGGCATTCAGTACTTC. This gives the protein CASSTDREGIQYF.

On this clonotype: Compared with germline, one end of the junction differs, possibly owing to a read error. This chain joins TRBV6-5 and TRBJ1-1; D remains unclear. Germline CDR1 MNHEY, CDR2 SVGAGI. This CDR3 comprises 15 residues. CDR3 nucleotide sequence: TGTGCCAGCAGTTACTCTGAGACCATGAACACTGAAGCCTTCTTT. Translating gives CASSYSETMNTEAFF.

The rearrangement joins TRBV5-1 to TRBJ1-1; D not certain. V shed 1 base and J shed 1 base, with 8 bases lying between them. This CDR3 spans 14 amino acids. Per the germline V gene, CDR1 is SGHRS and CDR2 is YFSETQ. CDR3 DNA: TGCGCCAGCAGCTTGAAGGTTTCGAACACTGAAGCTTTCTTT. It is translated as CASSLKVSNTEAFF.

This clonotype was detected many times. The chain has TRBV4-3 and TRBJ2-5, with 8 bases identical to TRBD2. The CDR3 totals 16 residues. Unmatched junction bases numbered 6, after V lost 1 base and J lost 2 bases. Germline CDR1 is LGHNA and CDR2 is YSLEER. CDR3 nucleotide sequence: TGCGCCAGCAGCCAAGGTTTTAGCGGGGAACAAGAGACCCAGTACTTC. Translated: CASSQGFSGEQETQYF.

This clonotype was picked up many times. J is TRBJ2-5 and V is TRBV3-1; D possibly corresponds to TRBD2 (5 bases). CDR1 LGHDT and CDR2 YNNKEL come from the germline V gene (reference sequence). The CDR3 consists of 16 residues. The V gene lost 0 bases and the J gene lost 0 bases, with 11 bases spanning the gap. The CDR3 DNA is TGTGCCAGCAGCCAAGAGAAGGACTGGTACCAAGAGACCCAGTACTTC. It yields the protein CASSQEKDWYQETQYF.

This clonotype was detected ten times or more. This rearrangement joins TRBV20-1 to TRBJ2-3, with TRBD2 matching 11 bases. The germline V gene has CDR1 DFQATT and CDR2 SNEGSKA (reference sequence). V lost 3 bases and J lost 2; bases outside the gene matches: 4. The CDR3 loop spans 15 amino acids. The chain's CDR3 is CSASRLAGTTDTQYF. The CDR3 bases are TGCAGTGCTAGTAGACTAGCGGGAACCACAGATACGCAGTATTTT.

There are many counts of this clonotype. Here the CDR3 DNA reads TGCGCCAGCAGCCAAGATAGGGGACTGGGTCTAGACGAGCAGTACTTC. As protein: CASSQDRGLGLDEQYF. V is TRBV4-1 and J is TRBJ2-7; D perhaps matches TRBD2 (6 bases). Germline V gene sequence: CDR1 MGHRA, CDR2 YSYEKL. V gave up 0 bases and J gave up 5 bases, with 17 bases separating them. CDR3 length: 16 residues.

The sample holds many counts of this clonotype. The V and J genes are TRBV28 and TRBJ1-6; D gene unclear. The CDR3 covers 12 residues. Germline values: CDR1 MDHEN, CDR2 SYDVKM. The V gene lost 3 bases and the J gene lost 8 bases, with 5 bases spanning the gap. Here the CDR3 reads CASSFVHSPLHF. Written as DNA, the CDR3 is TGTGCCAGCAGTTTCGTACATTCACCCCTCCACTTT.

This clonotype was detected only a few times. This rearrangement joins TRBV7-9 to TRBJ2-3; D ambiguous. CDR3 length: 15 residues. V was pared by 0 bases and J by 4 bases, with 11 bases between. CDR1 is SEHNR, CDR2 FQNEAQ, per germline (reference sequence). CDR3: CASSLAQSRSDTQYF. The CDR3 coding sequence is TGTGCCAGCAGCTTAGCGCAGTCTAGATCAGATACGCAGTATTTT.

This clonotype occurred a few times. The gene calls are TRBV4-3 and TRBJ2-7; 9 bases are a match to TRBD2. With 0 bases clipped from V and 2 bases from J, the junction kept 2 bases outside the gene matches. The CDR3 covers 15 residues. The germline CDR1 and CDR2 sequences are LGHNA and YSLEER. The CDR3, as DNA: TGCGCCAGCAGCCAAGAGGCTAGCGGGGCCTACGAGCAGTACTTC. It is translated as CASSQEASGAYEQYF.

This rearrangement joins TRBV28 to TRBJ1-1, with D uncertain. Trimming cost V 6 bases and J 4 bases, with 9 bases left between them. CDR3 size: 12 residues. Germline loops: CDR1 MDHEN, CDR2 SYDVKM. CDR3 sequence: CASRPLGTEAFF. In nucleotides, the CDR3 is TGTGCCAGCAGGCCCCTGGGCACTGAAGCTTTCTTT.

This clonotype was counted a few times. The chain has TRBV10-1 and TRBJ1-1; D remains unclear. CDR1 and CDR2 from the germline V gene are WNHNN and SYGVQD (reference sequence). The CDR3 totals 14 residues. Deletions cut 3 bases from V and 3 bases from J, with 11 bases between. DNA of the CDR3: TGCGCCAGCAGTGACAGCCTAATCCACACTGAAGCTTTCTTT. The encoded protein is CASSDSLIHTEAFF.

This chain uses TRBV3-1 with TRBJ2-1; a possible D gene is TRBD2 (5 bases). This CDR3 comprises 15 residues. Germline-derived CDR1 and CDR2 are LGHDT and YNNKEL (reference sequence). Trimming pared 5 bases from V and 4 bases from J, leaving 15 bases between. The CDR3 sequence: CASSSRRRRYNEQFF. DNA of the CDR3: TGTGCCAGCAGCTCCCGCCGGAGGCGGTACAATGAGCAGTTCTTC.

This clonotype appeared many times. J is TRBJ2-5 and V is TRBV13; TRBD1 aligns across 8 bases. The CDR3 has 15 residues. Germline-derived CDR1 and CDR2 are PRHDT and FYEKMQ (reference sequence). V lost 1 base and J lost 4; bases outside the gene matches: 5. The DNA of the CDR3 is TGTGCCAGCAGCTTAGTCGGCAGGGGGCGAGAGACCCAGTACTTC. Its translation: CASSLVGRGRETQYF.

In its sample, this clonotype was seen a few times. The chain carries TRBV5-1 and TRBJ1-5, with D possibly TRBD1 on 5 matching bases. V was trimmed by 0 bases and J by 2 bases, leaving 9 bases between them. The germline V gene encodes CDR1 SGHRS and CDR2 YFSETQ. This CDR3 has 15 residues. This CDR3 is CASSLDGAGNQPQHF. The CDR3 DNA sequence: TGCGCCAGCAGCTTGGACGGGGCCGGCAATCAGCCCCAGCATTTT.

This clonotype was detected many times. The rearrangement links TRBV7-9 to TRBJ2-5, with 8 bases matching TRBD1. CDR1 SEHNR and CDR2 FQNEAQ come from the germline V gene (reference sequence). This CDR3 is 16 amino acids long. With V trimmed by 5 bases and J by 5 bases, 13 bases remained unmatched. CDR3 DNA: TGTGCCAGCAGCCCTTGGACAGGGTCGACCCCGGAGACCCAGTACTTC. Amino acids: CASSPWTGSTPETQYF.

This clonotype was detected many times. The chain combines TRBV20-1 with TRBJ2-7; 7 positions agree with TRBD2. With 4 bases clipped from V and 6 bases from J, the junction kept 6 bases outside the gene matches. The CDR3 runs 12 residues. The germline gives CDR1 DFQATT, CDR2 SNEGSKA (reference sequence). CDR3 DNA sequence: TGCAGTGCTACGACCGGCGGGGGCGAGCAGTACTTC. This gives the protein CSATTGGGEQYF.

In its sample, this clonotype was seen a few times. This rearrangement joins TRBV15 to TRBJ1-5, with a weak D call TRBD1 (6 bases). V lost 0 bases and J 5 bases, leaving 14 bases between the germline ends. Germline V gene sequence: CDR1 LNHNV, CDR2 YYDKDF (reference sequence). The CDR3 spans 16 residues. For the CDR3, the DNA is TGTGCCACCAGCAGAGATTTGGCAGGGGCCGATCAGCCCCAGCATTTT. This gives the protein CATSRDLAGADQPQHF.

Turning to this clonotype: Given a much more abundant clone one base away, this may be a read error. CDR3 sequence (DNA): TGTGCCAGCGGTTTTACTAGCGGGAGGATGTACAATGAGCAGTTCTTC. As protein: CASGFTSGRMYNEQFF. This chain links TRBV12-3 or TRBV12-4 with TRBJ2-1, with TRBD2 identical over 12 bases. The CDR3 is made up of 16 amino acids.

This clonotype was observed many times. The chain uses TRBV27 and TRBJ2-1; 11 bases are shared with TRBD1. CDR1 is MNHEY, CDR2 SMNVEV, per germline (reference sequence). Trimming cost V 5 bases and J 7 bases; bases outside gene matches: 10. The CDR3 runs to 16 residues. The CDR3 spells CASSPWGQGDRNEQFF. For the CDR3, the DNA is TGTGCCAGCAGTCCCTGGGGACAGGGGGATCGGAATGAGCAGTTCTTC.

This clonotype was seen at least ten times. This chain links TRBV12-3 or TRBV12-4 with TRBJ1-4; no reliable D call. V was pared by 1 base and J by 8 bases, with 11 bases between. The CDR3 contains 14 residues. The CDR3 region has the DNA TGTGCCAGCAGTTTAGGGCAGCAGCTCGAAAAACTGTTTTTT. It encodes CASSLGQQLEKLFF.